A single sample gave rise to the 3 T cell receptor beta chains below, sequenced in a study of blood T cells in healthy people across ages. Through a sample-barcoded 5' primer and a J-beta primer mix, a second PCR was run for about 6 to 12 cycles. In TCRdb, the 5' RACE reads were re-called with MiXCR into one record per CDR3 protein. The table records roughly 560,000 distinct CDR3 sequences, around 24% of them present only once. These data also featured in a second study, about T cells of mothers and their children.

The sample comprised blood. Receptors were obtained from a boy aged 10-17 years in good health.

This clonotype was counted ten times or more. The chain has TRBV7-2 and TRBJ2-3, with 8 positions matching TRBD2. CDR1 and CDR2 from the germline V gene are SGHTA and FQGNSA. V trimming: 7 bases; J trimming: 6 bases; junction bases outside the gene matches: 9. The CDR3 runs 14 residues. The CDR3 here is CASKRTGGVDTQYF. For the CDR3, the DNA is TGTGCCAGCAAGAGAACGGGAGGGGTCGATACGCAGTATTTT. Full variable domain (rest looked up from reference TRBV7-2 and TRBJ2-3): GAGVSQSPSNKVTEKGKDVELRCDPISGHTALYWYRQSLGQGLEFLIYFQGNSAPDKSGLPSDRFSAERTGGSVSTLTIQRTQQEDSAVYLCASKRTGGVDTQYFGPGTRLTVL.

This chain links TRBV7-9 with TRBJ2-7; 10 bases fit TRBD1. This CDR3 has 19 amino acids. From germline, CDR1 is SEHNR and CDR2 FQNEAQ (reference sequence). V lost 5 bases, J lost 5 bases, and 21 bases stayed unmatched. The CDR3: CASSRGMRDRGSSGDEQYF. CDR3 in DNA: TGTGCCAGCAGCCGGGGGATGCGGGACAGGGGTTCTAGTGGAGACGAGCAGTACTTC.

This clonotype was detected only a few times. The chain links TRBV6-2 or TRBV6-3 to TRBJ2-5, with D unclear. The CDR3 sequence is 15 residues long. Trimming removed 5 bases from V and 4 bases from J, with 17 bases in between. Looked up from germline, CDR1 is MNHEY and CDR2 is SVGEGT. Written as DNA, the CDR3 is TGTGCCAGCAGTCTCAGGATAGTGGGGATAGAGACCCAGTACTTC. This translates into CASSLRIVGIETQYF.